This TCR beta chain was sequenced for a study of blood T cell repertoires in COVID-19 (dated by TCRdb to about 2020). Background for the entire study: Samples from collaborators originated in the United States, Italy and Spain and spanned both the acute and convalescent phases of COVID-19. The material from the prospective study consisted of cDNA or gDNA derived from T cells, B-cell-depleted T cells, or PBMCs. Subjects who had been exposed to COVID-19, were actively infected with it, or had recovered from it provided the deeply sampled blood TCRbeta repertoires that made up the dataset. The repertoires were made available in a free public database intended to serve as a resource for research on the immune response to SARS-CoV-2. The samples were drawn from the first 160 participants of the ongoing ImmuneRACE study and from under 1,500 subjects provided by 6 global collaborators. Sample metadata almost always included a de-identified subject ID, COVID-19 status, age in years and sex. HLA class I and class II types, where available, came from metadata supplied by the sample provider rather than from assay-based typing. The research as a whole found: Clinical and demographic metadata were provided uncurated, with the amount varying by source and participant.

Sequences MNHEY (CDR1) and SMNVEV (CDR2) are obtained from the germline V gene (reference sequence). Trimming costs V 6 bases and J 0 bases, and their ends lie 13 bases apart. The CDR3 starts with the cysteine, ends with the phenylalanine, and has 15 residues. Only the CDR3 DNA is retained, 45 bases long and in frame from the first base. Participants in the prospective study were aged roughly 18 to 89 years, lived in some 24 United States geographic areas, and enrolled through a virtual design. In the prospective study, cohorts were assigned on the basis of participant-reported clinical history obtained from a screening survey and a study questionnaire. Each participant in the prospective study had whole blood, serum and a nasopharyngeal or oropharyngeal swab collected by mobile phlebotomists. Prospective study participants could optionally give additional blood draws and questionnaires over an approximately two-month period. Before DNA extraction, blood samples from the prospective study were shipped at room temperature or frozen.

With regard to this clone: Its recognized antigen is unknown. Nothing much larger sits one base from this clone, and base qualities are not available.

TCRbeta CDR3 regions were amplified from genomic DNA by means of the immunoSEQ Assay, a bias-controlled multiplex PCR. Regarding the original processing steps: The number of nucleated cells in each sample was estimated by amplification of reference gene primers within the assay. To quantify the absolute abundance of each unique TCRbeta CDR3 rearrangement, sequence reads were collapsed and filtered. For each sample, productive Simpson clonality was calculated as the square root of Simpson's diversity index across productive rearrangements. This is the immuneACCESS table as TCRdb keeps it, with only in-frame sequences that have V and J called. A part of the clones is gone; compared with another copy, unresolved V genes explain less than half, and the rest is unexplained. That table furnishes V, J and clone size, whereas the DNA furnished D and trimming. In all, the sample holds over 300,000 clones, and roughly 90% of those were seen once. Approximately 1% of the sample is in the top ten clones.

The sequence was collected from a woman aged 25 to 45 with acute COVID-19. Input material: PBMCs or T cells enriched from blood (not recorded which). The rearranged chain carries TRBV27 and TRBJ2-3, with TRBD1 as a weak D call on 6 bases. The CDR3 region reads CASRETGYSTDTQYF. At the DNA level, the sequence is TGTGCCAGCAGGGAGACAGGATACAGCACAGATACGCAGTATTTT.